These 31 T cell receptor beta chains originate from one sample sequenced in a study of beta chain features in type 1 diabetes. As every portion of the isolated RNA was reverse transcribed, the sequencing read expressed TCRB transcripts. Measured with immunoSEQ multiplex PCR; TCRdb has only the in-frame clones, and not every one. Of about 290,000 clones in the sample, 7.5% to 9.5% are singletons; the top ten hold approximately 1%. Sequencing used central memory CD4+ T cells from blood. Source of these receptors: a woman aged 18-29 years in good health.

The CDR3 region is CASTPGTSKETQYF. Written as DNA, the CDR3 is TGTGCCAGCACCCCGGGGACTAGCAAAGAGACCCAGTACTTC. The V call is TRBV18, the J call TRBJ2-5; 9 bases line up with TRBD2. Germline V CDR1 and CDR2: KGHSH, LQKENI. This CDR3 has 14 amino acids. V trimming: 8 bases; J trimming: 3 bases; junction bases outside the gene matches: 7.

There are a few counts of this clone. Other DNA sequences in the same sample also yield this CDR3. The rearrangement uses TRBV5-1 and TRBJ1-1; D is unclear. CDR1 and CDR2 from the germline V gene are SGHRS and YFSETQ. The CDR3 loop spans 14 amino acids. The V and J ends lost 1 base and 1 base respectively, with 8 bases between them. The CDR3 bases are TGCGCCAGCAGCTTGCTTTCGCAGAACACTGAAGCTTTCTTT. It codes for CASSLLSQNTEAFF.

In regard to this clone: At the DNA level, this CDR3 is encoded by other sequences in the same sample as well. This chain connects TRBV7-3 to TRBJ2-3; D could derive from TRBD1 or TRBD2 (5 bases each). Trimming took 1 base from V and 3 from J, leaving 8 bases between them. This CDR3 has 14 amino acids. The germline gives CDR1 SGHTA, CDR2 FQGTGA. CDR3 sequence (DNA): TGTGCCAGCAGCTTAAATGGGGGTACAGATACGCAGTATTTT. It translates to CASSLNGGTDTQYF.

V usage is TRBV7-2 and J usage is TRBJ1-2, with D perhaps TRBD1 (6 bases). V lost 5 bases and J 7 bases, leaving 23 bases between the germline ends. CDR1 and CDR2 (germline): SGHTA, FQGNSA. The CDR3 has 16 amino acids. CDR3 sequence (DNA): TGTGCCAGCAGCCCCGCTCGGGGGGCTGTTAGGTTTGGCTACACCTTC. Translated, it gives CASSPARGAVRFGYTF.

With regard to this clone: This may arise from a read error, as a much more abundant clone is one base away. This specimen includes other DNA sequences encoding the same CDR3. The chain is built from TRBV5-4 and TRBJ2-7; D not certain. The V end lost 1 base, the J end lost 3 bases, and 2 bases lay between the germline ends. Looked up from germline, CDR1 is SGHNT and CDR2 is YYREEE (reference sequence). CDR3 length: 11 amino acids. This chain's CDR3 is CASSLNYEQYF. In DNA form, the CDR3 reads TGTGCCAGCAGCTTGAACTACGAGCAGTACTTC.

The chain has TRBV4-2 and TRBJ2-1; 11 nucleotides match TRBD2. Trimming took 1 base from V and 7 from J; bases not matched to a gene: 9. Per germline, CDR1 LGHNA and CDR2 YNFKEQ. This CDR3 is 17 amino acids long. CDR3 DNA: TGTGCCAGCAGCCAAGGAAGTTCACTAGCGGGAGATAATGAGCAGTTCTTC. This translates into CASSQGSSLAGDNEQFF.

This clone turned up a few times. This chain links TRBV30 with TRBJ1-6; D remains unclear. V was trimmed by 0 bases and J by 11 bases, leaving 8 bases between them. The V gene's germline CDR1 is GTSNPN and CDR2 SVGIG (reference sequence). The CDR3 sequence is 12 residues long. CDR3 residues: CAWSVSNPPLHF. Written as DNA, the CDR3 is TGTGCCTGGAGTGTATCTAACCCACCCCTCCACTTT.

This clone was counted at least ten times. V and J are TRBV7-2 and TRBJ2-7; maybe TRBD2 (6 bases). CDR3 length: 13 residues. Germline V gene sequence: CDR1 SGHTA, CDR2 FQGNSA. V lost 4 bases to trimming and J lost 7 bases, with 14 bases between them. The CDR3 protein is CASSSQDYAEQYF. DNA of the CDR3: TGTGCCAGCAGCTCACAGGACTATGCGGAGCAGTACTTC.

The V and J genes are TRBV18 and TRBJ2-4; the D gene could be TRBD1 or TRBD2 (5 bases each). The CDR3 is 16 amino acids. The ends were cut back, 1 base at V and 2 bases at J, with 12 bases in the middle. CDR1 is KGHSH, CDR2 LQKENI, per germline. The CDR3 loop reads CASSPLSEGPKNIQYF. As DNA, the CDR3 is TGTGCCAGCTCACCACTCTCCGAGGGGCCCAAAAACATTCAGTACTTC.

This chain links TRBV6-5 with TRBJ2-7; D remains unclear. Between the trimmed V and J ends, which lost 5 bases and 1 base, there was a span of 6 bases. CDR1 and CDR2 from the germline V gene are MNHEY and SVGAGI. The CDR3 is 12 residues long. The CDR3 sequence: CASSPESYEQYV. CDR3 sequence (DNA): TGTGCCAGCAGTCCCGAATCCTACGAGCAGTACGTC.

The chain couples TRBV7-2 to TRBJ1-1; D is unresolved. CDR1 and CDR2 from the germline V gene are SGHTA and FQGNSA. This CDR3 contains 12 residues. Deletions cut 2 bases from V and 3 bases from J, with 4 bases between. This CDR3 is CASSLLHTEAFF. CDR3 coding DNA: TGTGCCAGCAGCTTATTACACACTGAAGCTTTCTTT.

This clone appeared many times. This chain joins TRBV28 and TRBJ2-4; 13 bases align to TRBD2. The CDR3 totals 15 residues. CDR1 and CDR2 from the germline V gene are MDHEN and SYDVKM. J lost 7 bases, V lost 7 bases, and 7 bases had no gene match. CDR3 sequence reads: CASKTSGGAGNIQYF. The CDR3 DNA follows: TGTGCCAGCAAAACTAGCGGGGGGGCAGGGAACATTCAGTACTTC. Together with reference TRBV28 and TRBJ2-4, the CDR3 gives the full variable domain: DVKVTQSSRYLVKRTGEKVFLECVQDMDHENMFWYRQDPGLGLRLIYFSYDVKMKEKGDIPEGYSVSREKKERFSLILESASTNQTSMYLCASKTSGGAGNIQYFGAGTRLSVL.

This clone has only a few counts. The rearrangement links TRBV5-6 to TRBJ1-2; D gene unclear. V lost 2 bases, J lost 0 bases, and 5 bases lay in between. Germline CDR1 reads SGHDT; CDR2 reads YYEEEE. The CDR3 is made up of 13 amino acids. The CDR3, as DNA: TGTGCCAGCAGCTTTCGACCTAACTATGGCTACACCTTC. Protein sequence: CASSFRPNYGYTF. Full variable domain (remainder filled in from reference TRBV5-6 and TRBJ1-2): DAGVTQSPTHLIKTRGQQVTLRCSPKSGHDTVSWYQQALGQGPQFIFQYYEEEERQRGNFPDRFSGHQFPNYSSELNVNALLLGDSALYLCASSFRPNYGYTFGSGTRLTVV.

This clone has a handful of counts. The CDR3 nucleotides are TGCAGCGTCGGGACAGTCGGGGGCTACACCTTC. It is translated as CSVGTVGGYTF. This chain links TRBV29-1 with TRBJ1-2; TRBD1 matches at 7 bases. The CDR3 totals 11 residues. In germline, CDR1 is SQVTM, CDR2 ANQGSEA. The junction had 6 bases not matched to a gene; V was cut back by 6 bases and J by 8 bases. The full variable domain, rest sourced from reference TRBV29-1 and TRBJ1-2, is SAVISQKPSRDICQRGTSLTIQCQVDSQVTMMFWYRQQPGQSLTLIATANQGSEATYESGFVIDKFPISRPNLTFSTLTVSNMSPEDSSIYLCSVGTVGGYTFGSGTRLTVV.

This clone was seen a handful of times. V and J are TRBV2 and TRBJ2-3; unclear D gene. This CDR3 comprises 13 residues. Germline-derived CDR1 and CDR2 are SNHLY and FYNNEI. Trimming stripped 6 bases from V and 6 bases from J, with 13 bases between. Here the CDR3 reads CASRQSLGDTQYF. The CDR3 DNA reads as TGTGCCAGCAGACAGAGCTTAGGGGATACGCAGTATTTT.

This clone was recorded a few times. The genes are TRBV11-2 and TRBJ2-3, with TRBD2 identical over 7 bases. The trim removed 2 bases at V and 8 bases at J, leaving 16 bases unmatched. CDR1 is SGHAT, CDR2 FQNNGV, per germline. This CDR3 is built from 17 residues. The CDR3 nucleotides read TGTGCCAGCAGCTTACCGAGCCGAGGGCGGGAGTGGAGTACGCAGTATTTT. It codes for CASSLPSRGREWSTQYF.

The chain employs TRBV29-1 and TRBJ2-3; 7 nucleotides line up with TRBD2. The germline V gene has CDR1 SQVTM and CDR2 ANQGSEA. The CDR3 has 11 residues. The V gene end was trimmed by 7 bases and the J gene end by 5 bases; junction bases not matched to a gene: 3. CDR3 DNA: TGCAGCGCCTGGGGGGGAGATACGCAGTATTTT. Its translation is CSAWGGDTQYF.

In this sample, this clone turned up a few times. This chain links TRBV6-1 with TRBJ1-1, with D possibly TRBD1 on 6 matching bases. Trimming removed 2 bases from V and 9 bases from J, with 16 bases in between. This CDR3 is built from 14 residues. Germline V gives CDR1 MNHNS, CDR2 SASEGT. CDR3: CASSELRGVAKAFF. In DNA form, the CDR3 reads TGTGCCAGCAGTGAATTGAGGGGGGTGGCGAAAGCTTTCTTT.

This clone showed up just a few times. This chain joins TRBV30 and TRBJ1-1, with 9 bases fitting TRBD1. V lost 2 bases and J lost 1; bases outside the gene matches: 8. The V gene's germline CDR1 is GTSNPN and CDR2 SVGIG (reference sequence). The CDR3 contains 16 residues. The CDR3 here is CAWSLDRGRRNTEAFF. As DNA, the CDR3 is TGTGCCTGGAGTCTCGACAGGGGGAGGAGGAACACTGAAGCTTTCTTT. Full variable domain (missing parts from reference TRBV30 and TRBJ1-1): SQTIHQWPATLVQPVGSPLSLECTVEGTSNPNLYWYRQAAGRGLQLLFYSVGIGQISSEVPQNLSASRPQDRQFILSSKKLLLSDSGFYLCAWSLDRGRRNTEAFFGQGTRLTVV.

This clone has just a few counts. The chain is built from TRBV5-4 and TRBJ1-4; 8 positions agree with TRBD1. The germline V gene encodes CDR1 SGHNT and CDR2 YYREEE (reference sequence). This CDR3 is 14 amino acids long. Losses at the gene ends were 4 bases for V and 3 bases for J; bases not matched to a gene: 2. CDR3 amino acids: CASSLDRANEKLFF. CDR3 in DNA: TGTGCCAGCAGCCTGGACAGGGCTAATGAAAAACTGTTTTTT.

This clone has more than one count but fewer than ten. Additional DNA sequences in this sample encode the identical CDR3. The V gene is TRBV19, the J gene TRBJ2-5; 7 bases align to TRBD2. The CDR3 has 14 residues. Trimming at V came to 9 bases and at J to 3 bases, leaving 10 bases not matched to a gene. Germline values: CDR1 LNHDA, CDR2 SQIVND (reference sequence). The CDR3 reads CASGRGDGEETQYF. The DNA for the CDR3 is TGTGCCAGCGGTCGGGGGGACGGAGAAGAGACCCAGTACTTC.

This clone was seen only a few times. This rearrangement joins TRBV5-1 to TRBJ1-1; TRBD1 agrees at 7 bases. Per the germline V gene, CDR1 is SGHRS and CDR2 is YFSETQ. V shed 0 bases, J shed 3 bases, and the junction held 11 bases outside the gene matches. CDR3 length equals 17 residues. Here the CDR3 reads CASSLDGLRGRDTEAFF. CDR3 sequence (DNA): TGCGCCAGCAGCTTGGACGGGTTGAGGGGGCGCGACACTGAAGCTTTCTTT.

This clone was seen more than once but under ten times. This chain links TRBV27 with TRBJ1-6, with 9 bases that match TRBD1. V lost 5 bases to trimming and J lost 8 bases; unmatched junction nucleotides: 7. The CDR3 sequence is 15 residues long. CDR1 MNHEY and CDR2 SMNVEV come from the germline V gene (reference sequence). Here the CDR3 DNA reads TGTGCCAGCAGTCCGCTTGACAGGGGGGATTCACCCCTCCACTTT. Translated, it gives CASSPLDRGDSPLHF.

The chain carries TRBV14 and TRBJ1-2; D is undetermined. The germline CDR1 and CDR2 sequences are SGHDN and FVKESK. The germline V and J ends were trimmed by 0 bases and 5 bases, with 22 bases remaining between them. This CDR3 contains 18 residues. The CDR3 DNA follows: TGTGCCAGCAGCCAAGATCGAAGAGCCGAATCTCCTATTTATGGCTACACCTTC. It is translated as CASSQDRRAESPIYGYTF. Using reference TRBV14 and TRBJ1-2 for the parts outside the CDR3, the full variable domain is EAGVTQFPSHSVIEKGQTVTLRCDPISGHDNLYWYRRVMGKEIKFLLHFVKESKQDESGMPNNRFLAERTGGTYSTLKVQPAELEDSGVYFCASSQDRRAESPIYGYTFGSGTRLTVV.

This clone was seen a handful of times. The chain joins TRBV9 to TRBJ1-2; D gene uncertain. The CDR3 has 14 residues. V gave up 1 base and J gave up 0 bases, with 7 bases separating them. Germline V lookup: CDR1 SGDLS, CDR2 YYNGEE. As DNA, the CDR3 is TGTGCCAGCAGCGTACGAGAAGCTAACTATGGCTACACCTTC. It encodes CASSVREANYGYTF.

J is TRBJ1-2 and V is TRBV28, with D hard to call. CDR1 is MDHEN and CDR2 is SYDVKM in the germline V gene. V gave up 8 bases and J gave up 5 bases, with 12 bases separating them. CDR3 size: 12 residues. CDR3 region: CASGQRLYGYTF. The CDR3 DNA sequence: TGTGCCAGCGGGCAGAGGCTGTATGGCTACACCTTC.

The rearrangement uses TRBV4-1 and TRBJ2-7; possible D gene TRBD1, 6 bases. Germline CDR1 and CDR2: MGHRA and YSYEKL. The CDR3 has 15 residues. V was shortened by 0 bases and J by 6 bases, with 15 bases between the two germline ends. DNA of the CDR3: TGCGCCAGCAGCCAAGACTCACAGGGTGTAGGCGAGCAGTACTTC. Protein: CASSQDSQGVGEQYF.

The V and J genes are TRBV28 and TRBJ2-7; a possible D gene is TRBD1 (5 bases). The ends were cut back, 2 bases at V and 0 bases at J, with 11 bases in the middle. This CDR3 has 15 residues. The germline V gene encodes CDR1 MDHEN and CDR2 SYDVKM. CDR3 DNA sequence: TGTGCCAGCAGTTTAAGGGGCTCGACCTCCTACGAGCAGTACGTC. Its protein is CASSLRGSTSYEQYV.

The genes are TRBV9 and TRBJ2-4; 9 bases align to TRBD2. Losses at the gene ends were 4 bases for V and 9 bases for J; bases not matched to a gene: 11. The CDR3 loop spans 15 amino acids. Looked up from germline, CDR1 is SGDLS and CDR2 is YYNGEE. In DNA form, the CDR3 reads TGTGCCAGCAGCATATATAGCGGGAGTTCTAGCATTCAGTACTTC. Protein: CASSIYSGSSSIQYF.

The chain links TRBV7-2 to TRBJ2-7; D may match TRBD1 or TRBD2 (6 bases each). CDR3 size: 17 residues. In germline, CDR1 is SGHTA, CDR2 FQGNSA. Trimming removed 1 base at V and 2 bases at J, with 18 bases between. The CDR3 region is CASSLGGGGTTTYEQYF. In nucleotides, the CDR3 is TGTGCCAGCAGCTTAGGGGGAGGTGGGACAACAACCTACGAGCAGTACTTC.

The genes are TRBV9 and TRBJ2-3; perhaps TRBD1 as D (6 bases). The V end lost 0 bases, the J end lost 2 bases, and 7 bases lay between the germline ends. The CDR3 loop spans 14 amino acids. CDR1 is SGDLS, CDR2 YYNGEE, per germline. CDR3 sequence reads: CASSVDRATDTQYF. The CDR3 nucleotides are TGTGCCAGCAGCGTAGACAGGGCCACAGATACGCAGTATTTT.